The sample holds a few counts of the clone carrying this TCR beta chain. Its antigen is as yet unknown. The sample originates from a study of cytomegalovirus exposure and HLA in healthy donors. Study context: The study placed about 86% of its roughly 400 genotyped donors in the Caucasian-associated ancestry cluster. General study points: According to reports, the classifier identified cytomegalovirus status with high specificity and sensitivity.

At collection, donors were nominally healthy, but unrecorded immune exposures were probable. PCR amplification relied on 60 Vbeta primers (plus 13 Jbeta primers). Libraries were prepared by immunoSEQ multiplex PCR; TCRdb keeps only in-frame clonotypes and omits some of them. The table shows under 200,000 clones, with around 77% occurring only once. The CDR3 spans 18 residues. In germline, CDR1 is SGHNT, CDR2 YYREEE (reference sequence). V shed 4 bases and J 0 bases; nucleotides not matched to a gene: 13. The chain joins TRBV5-4 to TRBJ2-7; 10 bases fit TRBD1. The sample was PBMCs. This clonotype originated in a man between 60 and 75 years old in good health and CMV-seronegative. CDR3 sequence (DNA): TGTGCCAGCAGCCCCGGGGGGACAGGGGTCTTGAGCTCCTACGAGCAGTACTTC. Translating gives CASSPGGTGVLSSYEQYF.